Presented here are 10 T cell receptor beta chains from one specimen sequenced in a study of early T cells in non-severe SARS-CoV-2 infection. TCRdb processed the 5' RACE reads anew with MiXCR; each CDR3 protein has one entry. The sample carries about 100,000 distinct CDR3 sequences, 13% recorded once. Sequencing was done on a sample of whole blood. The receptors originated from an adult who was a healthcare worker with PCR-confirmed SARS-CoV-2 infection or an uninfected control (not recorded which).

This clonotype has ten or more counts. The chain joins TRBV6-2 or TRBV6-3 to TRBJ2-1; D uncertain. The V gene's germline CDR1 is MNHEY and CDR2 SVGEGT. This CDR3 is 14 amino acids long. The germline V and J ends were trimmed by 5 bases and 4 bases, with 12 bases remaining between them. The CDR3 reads CASSPTLWYNEQFF. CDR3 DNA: TGTGCCAGCAGTCCGACCCTTTGGTACAATGAGCAGTTCTTC.

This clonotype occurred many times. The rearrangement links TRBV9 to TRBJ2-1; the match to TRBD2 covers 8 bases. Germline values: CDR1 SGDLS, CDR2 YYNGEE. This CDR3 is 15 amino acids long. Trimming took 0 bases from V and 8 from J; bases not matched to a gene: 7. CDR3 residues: CASSVAGLAVDEQFF. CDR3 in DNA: TGTGCCAGCAGCGTAGCAGGACTAGCTGTCGATGAGCAGTTCTTC.

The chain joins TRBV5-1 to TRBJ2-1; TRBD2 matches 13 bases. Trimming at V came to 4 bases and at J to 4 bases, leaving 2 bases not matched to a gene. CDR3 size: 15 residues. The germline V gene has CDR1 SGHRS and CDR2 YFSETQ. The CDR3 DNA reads TGCGCCAGCAGCACGGGACTAGCGGGATACAATGAGCAGTTCTTC. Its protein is CASSTGLAGYNEQFF.

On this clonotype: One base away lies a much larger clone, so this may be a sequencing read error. The CDR3 sequence: CASSLSRSDNIQYF. The CDR3 bases are TGTGCCAGCAGTTTATCGAGAAGTGACAACATTCAGTACTTC. V is TRBV27 and J is TRBJ2-4; D is unresolved. V shed 0 bases and J shed 7 bases, with 10 bases lying between them. The CDR3 extends over 14 amino acids. The germline V gene has CDR1 MNHEY and CDR2 SMNVEV (reference sequence).

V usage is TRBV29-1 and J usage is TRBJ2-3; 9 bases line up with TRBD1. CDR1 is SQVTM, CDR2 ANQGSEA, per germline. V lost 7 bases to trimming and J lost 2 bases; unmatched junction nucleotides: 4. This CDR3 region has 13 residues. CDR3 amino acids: CSAWDRVTDTQYF. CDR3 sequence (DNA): TGCAGCGCTTGGGACAGGGTCACAGATACGCAGTATTTT.

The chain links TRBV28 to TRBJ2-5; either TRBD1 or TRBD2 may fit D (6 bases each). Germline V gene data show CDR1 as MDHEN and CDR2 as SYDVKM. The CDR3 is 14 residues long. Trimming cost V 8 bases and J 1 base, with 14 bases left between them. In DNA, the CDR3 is TGTGCCAGCGCCAGGGGAGGTATCCAAGAGACCCAGTACTTC. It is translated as CASARGGIQETQYF.

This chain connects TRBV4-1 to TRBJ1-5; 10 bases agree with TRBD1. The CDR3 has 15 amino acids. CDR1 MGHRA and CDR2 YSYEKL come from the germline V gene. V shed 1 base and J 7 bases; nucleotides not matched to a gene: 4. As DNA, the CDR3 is TGCGCCAGCAGCCAAGGACAGGGGGCCCGGCAGCCCCAGCATTTT. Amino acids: CASSQGQGARQPQHF.

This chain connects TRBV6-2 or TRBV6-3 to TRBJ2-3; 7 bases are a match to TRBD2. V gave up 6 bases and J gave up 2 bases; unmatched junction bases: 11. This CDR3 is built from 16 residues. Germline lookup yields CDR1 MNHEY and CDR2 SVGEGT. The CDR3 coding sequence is TGTGCCAGCAGGCCGAGGGGAGGGCGTTCCACAGATACGCAGTATTTT. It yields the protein CASRPRGGRSTDTQYF.

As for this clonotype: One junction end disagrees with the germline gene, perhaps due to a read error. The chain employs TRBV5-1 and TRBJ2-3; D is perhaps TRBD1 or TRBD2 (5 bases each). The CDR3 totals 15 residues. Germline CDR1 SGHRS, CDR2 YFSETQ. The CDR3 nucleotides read TGCGCAAGCACTTCGGGGACGCCTAGCACAGATACGCAGTATTTT. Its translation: CASTSGTPSTDTQYF. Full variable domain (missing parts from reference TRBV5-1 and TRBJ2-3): KAGVTQTPRYLIKTRGQQVTLSCSPISGHRSVSWYQQTPGQGLQFLFEYFSETQRNKGNFPGRFSGRQFSNSRSEMNVSTLELGDSALYLCASTSGTPSTDTQYFGPGTRLTVL.

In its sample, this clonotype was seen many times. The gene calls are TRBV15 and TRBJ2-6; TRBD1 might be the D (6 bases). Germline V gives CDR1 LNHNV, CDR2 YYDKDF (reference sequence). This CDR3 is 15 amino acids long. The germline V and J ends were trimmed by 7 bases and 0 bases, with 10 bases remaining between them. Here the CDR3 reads CATTTGFSGANVLTF. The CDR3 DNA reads TGTGCCACCACTACAGGGTTCTCTGGGGCCAACGTCCTGACTTTC.